Listed below are T cell receptor beta chains from one sample, sequenced in a study of T cell responses to AZD1222 COVID-19 vaccine. Method: immunoSEQ multiplex PCR; TCRdb's copy keeps in-frame clones and lacks some. The sample has 55,000 to 75,000 clones, around nine tenths seen once. The sequencing used peripheral blood, collected on day 0 of AZD1222 vaccination. The receptors were gathered from an adult in good health. Both conserved end residues are part of each CDR3. The D gene is left open where the match is weak. Where a row states a size, it is once, few, many or the class of an expanded clone; other rows omit it.

clone size: NA; D gene: NA; J gene: TRBJ1-6; V gene: TRBV28; CDR3 protein: CASSLLGQTLWGHLHF; CDR3 DNA: TGTGCCAGCAGTTTATTGGGACAAACGCTATGGGGGCACCTCCACTTT
clone size: NA; D gene: NA; J gene: TRBJ1-2; V gene: TRBV19; CDR3 protein: CASSITDNYGYTF; CDR3 DNA: TGTGCCAGTAGTATAACGGATAACTATGGCTACACCTTC
clone size: NA; D gene: TRBD1; J gene: TRBJ2-7; V gene: TRBV7-8; CDR3 protein: CASSLEGQGGLEQYF; CDR3 DNA: TGTGCCAGCAGCTTAGAGGGACAGGGTGGCCTCGAGCAGTACTTC
clone size: NA; D gene: NA; J gene: TRBJ1-6; V gene: TRBV5-5; CDR3 protein: CASSPGTLGDSPLHF; CDR3 DNA: TGTGCCAGCAGCCCCGGGACACTAGGAGATTCACCCCTCCACTTT
clone size: NA; D gene: NA; J gene: TRBJ2-7; V gene: TRBV2; CDR3 protein: CASTYRQVIYEQYF; CDR3 DNA: TGTGCCAGCACCTACCGACAAGTCATCTACGAGCAGTACTTC
clone size: NA; D gene: TRBD2; J gene: TRBJ2-7; V gene: TRBV7-9; CDR3 protein: CASSSQLAGRVYEQYF; CDR3 DNA: TGTGCCAGCAGCTCACAACTAGCGGGTCGGGTCTACGAGCAGTACTTC
clone size: few; D gene: NA; J gene: TRBJ1-4; V gene: TRBV30; CDR3 protein: CAWSVITWDVEKLFF; CDR3 DNA: TGTGCCTGGAGTGTAATTACATGGGACGTCGAAAAACTGTTTTTT
clone size: once; D gene: NA; J gene: TRBJ2-7; V gene: TRBV4-3; CDR3 protein: CASSPGGWGYEQYF; CDR3 DNA: TGCGCCAGCAGCCCGGGGGGCTGGGGATACGAGCAGTACTTC
clone size: NA; D gene: TRBD2; J gene: TRBJ2-1; V gene: TRBV7-2; CDR3 protein: CASSSGLASYNEQFF; CDR3 DNA: TGTGCCAGCAGCTCGGGACTAGCGTCCTACAATGAGCAGTTCTTC
clone size: NA; D gene: TRBD2; J gene: TRBJ2-1; V gene: TRBV19; CDR3 protein: CASSSLGTSGNNEQFF; CDR3 DNA: TGTGCCAGTAGCTCTCTCGGGACTAGCGGAAACAATGAGCAGTTCTTC
clone size: NA; D gene: NA; J gene: TRBJ1-6; V gene: TRBV5-1; CDR3 protein: CASSSQGTTWGSPLHF; CDR3 DNA: TGCGCCAGCAGCTCCCAAGGGACTACCTGGGGGTCACCCCTCCACTTT
clone size: few; D gene: TRBD2; J gene: TRBJ2-2; V gene: TRBV6-4; CDR3 protein: CASSPLAGAYTGELFF; CDR3 DNA: TGTGCCAGCAGTCCCTTGGCGGGAGCGTACACCGGGGAGCTGTTTTTT
clone size: once; D gene: TRBD1; J gene: TRBJ2-5; V gene: TRBV29-1; CDR3 protein: CSVERQGWETQYF; CDR3 DNA: TGCAGCGTAGAAAGACAGGGTTGGGAGACCCAGTACTTC
clone size: NA; D gene: NA; J gene: TRBJ2-1; V gene: TRBV24-1; CDR3 protein: CATSEPGVRQFF; CDR3 DNA: TGTGCCACCAGTGAGCCGGGAGTCCGGCAGTTCTTC
clone size: NA; D gene: TRBD1; J gene: TRBJ1-5; V gene: TRBV27; CDR3 protein: CASRDRAGVNQPQHF; CDR3 DNA: TGTGCCAGCAGGGACAGGGCAGGAGTCAATCAGCCCCAGCATTTT
clone size: NA; D gene: NA; J gene: TRBJ2-4; V gene: TRBV2; CDR3 protein: CASSAQGDVKNIQYF; CDR3 DNA: TGTGCCAGCAGTGCTCAGGGAGATGTCAAAAACATTCAGTACTTC
clone size: NA; D gene: NA; J gene: TRBJ1-5; V gene: TRBV2; CDR3 protein: CASSFSQGNQPQHF; CDR3 DNA: TGTGCCAGCAGTTTTTCACAGGGCAATCAGCCCCAGCATTTT
clone size: NA; D gene: NA; J gene: TRBJ1-3; V gene: TRBV7-9; CDR3 protein: CASSPPGAGNTIYF; CDR3 DNA: TGTGCCAGCAGCCCCCCTGGGGCGGGAAACACCATATATTTT
clone size: NA; D gene: NA; J gene: TRBJ1-5; V gene: TRBV10-3; CDR3 protein: CAISEVGNQPQHF; CDR3 DNA: TGTGCCATCAGTGAGGTCGGCAATCAGCCCCAGCATTTT
clone size: NA; D gene: NA; J gene: TRBJ2-7; V gene: TRBV12-2; CDR3 protein: CASRLDDYEQYF; CDR3 DNA: TGTGCAAGTCGTCTGGACGACTACGAGCAGTACTTC
clone size: NA; D gene: NA; J gene: TRBJ2-5; V gene: TRBV30; CDR3 protein: CAWSGPGAGTQYF; CDR3 DNA: TGTGCCTGGAGTGGGCCCGGGGCGGGGACCCAGTACTTC
clone size: NA; D gene: NA; J gene: TRBJ2-7; V gene: TRBV3-1/TRBV3-2; CDR3 protein: CASSQDGYEQYF; CDR3 DNA: TGTGCCAGCAGCCAAGATGGGTACGAGCAGTACTTC
clone size: once; D gene: NA; J gene: TRBJ1-1; V gene: TRBV5-1; CDR3 protein: CASSLSPREASEAFF; CDR3 DNA: TGCGCCAGCAGCTTGTCTCCCAGGGAGGCCTCTGAAGCTTTCTTT
clone size: NA; D gene: TRBD1; J gene: TRBJ1-2; V gene: TRBV6-5; CDR3 protein: CASRDPGQGLYGYTF; CDR3 DNA: TGTGCCAGCAGAGATCCGGGACAGGGGCTCTATGGCTACACCTTC
clone size: NA; D gene: TRBD1; J gene: TRBJ1-2; V gene: TRBV7-2; CDR3 protein: CASSFRRTGGQGYGYTF; CDR3 DNA: TGTGCCAGCAGCTTCAGAAGGACAGGGGGTCAGGGATATGGCTACACCTTC
clone size: NA; D gene: NA; J gene: TRBJ2-1; V gene: TRBV5-1; CDR3 protein: CASAKLVDNEQFF; CDR3 DNA: TGCGCCAGCGCCAAACTAGTCGACAATGAGCAGTTCTTC
clone size: NA; D gene: TRBD2; J gene: TRBJ2-3; V gene: TRBV11-2; CDR3 protein: CASSRGLAGFTDTQYF; CDR3 DNA: TGTGCCAGCAGCCGCGGACTAGCGGGATTCACAGATACGCAGTATTTT
clone size: NA; D gene: TRBD1; J gene: TRBJ1-2; V gene: TRBV18; CDR3 protein: CASSPDRGSTLGGYTF; CDR3 DNA: TGTGCCAGCTCACCGGACAGGGGATCCACGTTGGGGGGCTACACCTTC
clone size: once; D gene: NA; J gene: TRBJ1-5; V gene: TRBV25-1; CDR3 protein: CASSDREGDQPQHF; CDR3 DNA: TGTGCCAGCAGTGATAGGGAAGGGGATCAGCCCCAGCATTTT
clone size: NA; D gene: TRBD1; J gene: TRBJ2-1; V gene: TRBV11-3; CDR3 protein: CASSFGTGGNEQFF; CDR3 DNA: TGTGCCAGCAGCTTCGGGACAGGGGGAAATGAGCAGTTCTTC
clone size: once; D gene: TRBD2; J gene: TRBJ2-2; V gene: TRBV3-1/TRBV3-2; CDR3 protein: CASSRPPGGSRTGELFF; CDR3 DNA: TGTGCCAGCAGCCGCCCTCCTGGCGGGAGTCGGACCGGGGAGCTGTTTTTT
clone size: NA; D gene: NA; J gene: TRBJ1-2; V gene: TRBV28; CDR3 protein: CASSFRGSNYGYTF; CDR3 DNA: TGTGCCAGCAGTTTTCGGGGATCCAACTATGGCTACACCTTC
clone size: NA; D gene: TRBD2; J gene: TRBJ2-1; V gene: TRBV7-8; CDR3 protein: CASSHRTSGLYNEQFF; CDR3 DNA: TGTGCCAGCAGCCACCGGACTAGCGGGTTGTACAATGAGCAGTTCTTC
clone size: once; D gene: TRBD2; J gene: TRBJ2-2; V gene: TRBV11-2; CDR3 protein: CASSPPGLAVTGELFF; CDR3 DNA: TGTGCCAGCAGCCCGCCGGGACTAGCGGTCACCGGGGAGCTGTTTTTT
clone size: once; D gene: NA; J gene: TRBJ2-7; V gene: TRBV18; CDR3 protein: CASSPEQGGPYEQYF; CDR3 DNA: TGTGCCAGCTCACCGGAACAGGGCGGCCCCTACGAGCAGTACTTC
clone size: NA; D gene: NA; J gene: TRBJ2-2; V gene: TRBV11-2; CDR3 protein: CASSLEWDNTGELFF; CDR3 DNA: TGTGCCAGCAGCTTAGAGTGGGACAACACCGGGGAGCTGTTTTTT
clone size: NA; D gene: TRBD1; J gene: TRBJ1-4; V gene: TRBV5-1; CDR3 protein: CASSYGQGTNEKLFF; CDR3 DNA: TGCGCCAGCAGCTACGGACAGGGAACTAATGAAAAACTGTTTTTT
clone size: NA; D gene: TRBD1; J gene: TRBJ1-2; V gene: TRBV5-1; CDR3 protein: CASSLFGTGGAGYGYTF; CDR3 DNA: TGCGCCAGCAGCTTGTTTGGGACAGGGGGCGCAGGGTATGGCTACACCTTC
clone size: NA; D gene: NA; J gene: TRBJ1-1; V gene: TRBV27; CDR3 protein: CASSPNRMNTEAFF; CDR3 DNA: TGTGCCAGCAGTCCCAACCGAATGAACACTGAAGCTTTCTTT
clone size: NA; D gene: NA; J gene: TRBJ1-2; V gene: TRBV19; CDR3 protein: CASIPIGGLGYGYTF; CDR3 DNA: TGTGCCAGTATTCCAATAGGGGGGCTGGGCTATGGCTACACCTTC
clone size: NA; D gene: NA; J gene: TRBJ2-7; V gene: TRBV19; CDR3 protein: CASSNDRNEQYF; CDR3 DNA: TGTGCCAGTAGTAACGACAGAAACGAGCAGTACTTC
clone size: NA; D gene: TRBD1; J gene: TRBJ1-1; V gene: TRBV28; CDR3 protein: CASSDPRQGARAEAFF; CDR3 DNA: TGTGCCAGCAGTGACCCCCGACAGGGGGCGCGGGCTGAAGCTTTCTTT
clone size: few; D gene: NA; J gene: TRBJ2-1; V gene: TRBV4-2; CDR3 protein: CASSQEGGANSYNEQFF; CDR3 DNA: TGTGCCAGCAGCCAAGAAGGGGGGGCGAACTCCTACAATGAGCAGTTCTTC
clone size: NA; D gene: NA; J gene: TRBJ1-1; V gene: TRBV4-1; CDR3 protein: CASSQDVNTEAFF; CDR3 DNA: TGCGCCAGCAGCCAAGACGTGAACACTGAAGCTTTCTTT
clone size: NA; D gene: NA; J gene: TRBJ1-2; V gene: TRBV28; CDR3 protein: CASSLRGSGYGYTF; CDR3 DNA: TGTGCCAGCAGTTTACGGGGTTCGGGCTATGGCTACACCTTC
clone size: once; D gene: NA; J gene: TRBJ1-5; V gene: TRBV7-6; CDR3 protein: CASSLGVRDSNQPQHF; CDR3 DNA: TGTGCCAGCAGCTTAGGCGTCAGGGATAGCAATCAGCCCCAGCATTTT
clone size: NA; D gene: NA; J gene: TRBJ2-6; V gene: TRBV5-4; CDR3 protein: CASSPASGANVLTF; CDR3 DNA: TGTGCCAGCAGCCCAGCCTCTGGGGCCAACGTCCTGACTTTC